This T cell receptor beta chain was captured by sequencing in a study of T cells in Graves' hyperthyroidism and ophthalmopathy. General study findings and limits: Ophthalmopathy onset followed model prediction by a median roughly six months.

CDR1 is SNHLY, CDR2 FYNNEI, per germline. This CDR3 spans 18 amino acids. V shed 0 bases and J 0 bases; nucleotides not matched to a gene: 7. This clonotype has ten or more counts. Its specificity is unknown. Researchers amplified the TCR beta CDR3 regions from RNA transcripts. With the HTBI primer set, the TCR CDR3 went through a first round of RT-PCR. TCRdb used MiXCR to reprocess the multiplex PCR reads, holding one entry per CDR3 protein. Of about 59,000 distinct CDR3 sequences in the sample, approximately 57% were seen once. V and J are TRBV2 and TRBJ2-1, with 8 positions matching TRBD2. The specimen sequenced was blood. This TCR derives from a woman aged 55-69 years with Graves' ophthalmopathy. The CDR3 sequence is CASSEAGRGGTSYNEQFF. For the CDR3, the DNA is TGTGCCAGCAGTGAAGCGGGACGGGGGGGTACCTCCTACAATGAGCAGTTCTTC.